The present T cell receptor beta chain was sequenced within a study of blood T cell repertoires in COVID-19. Study as a whole: Sites in the United States, Italy and Spain provided acute and convalescent COVID-19 samples. Nucleic acid was either cDNA or gDNA, and it came from T cells, B-cell-depleted T cells, or PBMCs.

One Seattle source followed patients from active infection through their disease course. The V gene lost 0 bases and the J gene lost 0 bases, with 6 bases spanning the gap. The CDR3 spans 15 residues. Germline-derived CDR1 and CDR2 are MNHEY and SVGAGI. Per the study methods: Reference gene primer amplification gave nucleated cell count estimates. The table came from immunoSEQ multiplex PCR; TCRdb's copy has only in-frame clones and leaves some out. The V and J calls and clone size come from that table; D and trimming were worked out from the DNA. The sample lists some 200,000 clones, 94% occurring once.

The receptor's source is a man younger than 45 with COVID-19, enrolled during active disease. The chain carries TRBV6-5 and TRBJ2-1; the D is unclear. The sequenced sample was peripheral blood. The DNA for the CDR3 is TGTGCCAGCAGTTACTCGGGCAGCTCCTACAATGAGCAGTTCTTC. Encoded protein: CASSYSGSSYNEQFF.